The entry below describes one TCR beta chain. The entry originates in a study of blood T cell repertoires in COVID-19. Whole-study context: The United States, Italy and Spain were the sources of the acute and convalescent COVID-19 samples. The analysed material was cDNA or gDNA that came from T cells, B-cell-depleted T cells, or PBMCs.

This CDR3 region has 13 residues. V dropped 8 bases and J dropped 0 bases, with 10 bases sitting between them. CDR1 is SNHLY and CDR2 is FYNNEI in the germline V gene. Libraries were prepared by immunoSEQ multiplex PCR; TCRdb keeps only in-frame clonotypes and omits some of them. The repertoire has tens of thousands of clones, about 85% of them found once; the top ten carry roughly 3%. The chain recombines TRBV2 with TRBJ1-2; D unclear. This sequence was found in a woman of 80 years or more with COVID-19, enrolled during active disease. The sample consisted of peripheral blood. The CDR3 DNA reads as TGTGCCAGCTCAGAGACTTCTAACTATGGCTACACCTTC. Encoded protein: CASSETSNYGYTF.